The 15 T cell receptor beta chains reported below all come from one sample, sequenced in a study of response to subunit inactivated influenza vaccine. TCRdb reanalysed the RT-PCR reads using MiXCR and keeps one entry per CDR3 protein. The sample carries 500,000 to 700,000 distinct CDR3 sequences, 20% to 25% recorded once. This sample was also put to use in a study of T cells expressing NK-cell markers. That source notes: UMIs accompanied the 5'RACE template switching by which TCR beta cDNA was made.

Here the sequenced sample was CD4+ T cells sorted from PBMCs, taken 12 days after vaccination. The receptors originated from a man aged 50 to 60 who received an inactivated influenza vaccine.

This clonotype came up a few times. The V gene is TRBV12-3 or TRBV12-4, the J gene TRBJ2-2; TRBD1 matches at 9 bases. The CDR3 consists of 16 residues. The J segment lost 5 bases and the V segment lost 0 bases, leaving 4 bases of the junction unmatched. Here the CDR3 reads CASSLAGTGKTGELFF. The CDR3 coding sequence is TGTGCCAGCAGTTTAGCCGGGACAGGGAAGACCGGGGAGCTGTTTTTT.

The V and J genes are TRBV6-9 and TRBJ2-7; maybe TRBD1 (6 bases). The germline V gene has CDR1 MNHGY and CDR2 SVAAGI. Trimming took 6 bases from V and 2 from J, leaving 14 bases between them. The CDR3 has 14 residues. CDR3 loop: CASRINREAYEQYF. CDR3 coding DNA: TGTGCCAGCAGAATAAACAGGGAAGCCTACGAGCAGTACTTC.

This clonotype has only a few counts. The CDR3 nucleotides read TGTGCCAGCAGCGTCACAAGAATAGATACGCAGTATTTT. As protein: CASSVTRIDTQYF. The rearrangement uses TRBV7-2 and TRBJ2-3; no reliable D call. V lost 5 bases and J lost 5, with 11 bases in between. The length of the CDR3 is 13 residues. Looked up from germline, CDR1 is SGHTA and CDR2 is FQGNSA.

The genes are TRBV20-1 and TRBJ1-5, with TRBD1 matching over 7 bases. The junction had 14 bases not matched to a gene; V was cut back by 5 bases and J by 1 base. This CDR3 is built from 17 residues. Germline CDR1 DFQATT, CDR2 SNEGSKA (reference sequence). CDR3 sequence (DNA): TGCAGTGCTGCTTTGAGACAGGGCACCTTAAGCAATCAGCCCCAGCATTTT. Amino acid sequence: CSAALRQGTLSNQPQHF.

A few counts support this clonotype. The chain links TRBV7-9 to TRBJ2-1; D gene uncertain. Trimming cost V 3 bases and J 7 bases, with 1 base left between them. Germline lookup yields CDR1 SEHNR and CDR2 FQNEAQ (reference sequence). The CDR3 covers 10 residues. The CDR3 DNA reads TGTGCCAGCAGCTTTAATGAGCAGTTCTTC. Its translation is CASSFNEQFF.

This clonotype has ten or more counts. CDR3 in DNA: TGTGCCAGTGCGGGGCCGACCTACAATGAGCAGTTCTTC. It translates to CASAGPTYNEQFF. V and J are TRBV6-6 and TRBJ2-1; D might be TRBD2 (6 bases). This CDR3 contains 13 residues. Trimming took off 9 bases at V and 2 bases at J, with 11 bases between the two ends. Germline V gene sequence: CDR1 MNHNY, CDR2 SVGAGI (reference sequence).

The CDR3 is CASSLVGAQQFF. Here the CDR3 DNA reads TGTGCCAGCAGCTTGGTTGGGGCTCAGCAGTTCTTC. The chain carries TRBV5-5 and TRBJ2-1, with D possibly TRBD1 on 5 matching bases. Germline V gives CDR1 SGHKS, CDR2 YYEKEE (reference sequence). V lost 0 bases to trimming and J lost 11 bases, with 9 bases between them. The CDR3 is made up of 12 amino acids.

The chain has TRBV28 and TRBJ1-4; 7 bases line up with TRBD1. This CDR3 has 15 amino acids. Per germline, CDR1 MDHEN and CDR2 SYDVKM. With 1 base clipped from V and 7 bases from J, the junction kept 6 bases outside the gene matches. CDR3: CASSLLGQGGEKLFF. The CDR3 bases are TGTGCCAGCAGTTTATTAGGGCAGGGGGGTGAAAAACTGTTTTTT.

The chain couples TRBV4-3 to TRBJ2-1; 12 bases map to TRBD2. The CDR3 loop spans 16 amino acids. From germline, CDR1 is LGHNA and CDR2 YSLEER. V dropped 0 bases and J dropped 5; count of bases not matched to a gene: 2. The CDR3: CASSQEGLAGNNEQFF. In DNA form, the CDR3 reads TGCGCCAGCAGCCAAGAAGGACTAGCGGGAAACAATGAGCAGTTCTTC.

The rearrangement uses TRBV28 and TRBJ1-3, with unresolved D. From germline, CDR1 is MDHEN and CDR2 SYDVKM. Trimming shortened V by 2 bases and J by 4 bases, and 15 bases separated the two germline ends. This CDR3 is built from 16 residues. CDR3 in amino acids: CASSLMSLGSGNTIYF. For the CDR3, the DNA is TGTGCCAGCAGTTTAATGAGTCTGGGATCCGGAAACACCATATATTTT.

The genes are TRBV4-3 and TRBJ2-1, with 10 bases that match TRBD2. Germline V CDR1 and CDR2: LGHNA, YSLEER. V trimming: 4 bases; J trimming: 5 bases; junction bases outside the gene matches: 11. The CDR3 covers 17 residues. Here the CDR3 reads CASSLNPQRGGHNEQFF. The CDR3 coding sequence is TGCGCCAGCAGCCTCAATCCCCAGCGGGGGGGCCACAATGAGCAGTTCTTC.

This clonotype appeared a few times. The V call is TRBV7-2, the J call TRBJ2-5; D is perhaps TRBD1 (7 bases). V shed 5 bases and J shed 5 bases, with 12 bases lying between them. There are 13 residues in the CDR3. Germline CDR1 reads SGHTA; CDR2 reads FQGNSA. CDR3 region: CASSQGGLETQYF. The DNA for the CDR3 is TGTGCCAGCAGCCAGGGGGGCCTGGAGACCCAGTACTTC.

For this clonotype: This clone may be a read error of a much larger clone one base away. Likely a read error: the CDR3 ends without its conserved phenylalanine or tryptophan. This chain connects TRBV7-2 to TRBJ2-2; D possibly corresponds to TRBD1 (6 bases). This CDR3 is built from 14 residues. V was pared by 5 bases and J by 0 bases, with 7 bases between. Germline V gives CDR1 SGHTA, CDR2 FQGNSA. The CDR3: CASSRTANTGELFL. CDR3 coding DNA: TGTGCCAGCAGCCGGACAGCGAACACCGGGGAGCTGTTTCTT.

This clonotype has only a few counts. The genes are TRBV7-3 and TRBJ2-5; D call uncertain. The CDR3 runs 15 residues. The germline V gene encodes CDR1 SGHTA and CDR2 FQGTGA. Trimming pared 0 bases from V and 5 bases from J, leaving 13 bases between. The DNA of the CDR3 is TGTGCCAGCAGCTTAACGTCTTCTCCCCTGGAGACCCAGTACTTC. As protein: CASSLTSSPLETQYF. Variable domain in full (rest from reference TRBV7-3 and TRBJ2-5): GAGVSQTPSNKVTEKGKYVELRCDPISGHTALYWYRQSLGQGPEFLIYFQGTGAADDSGLPNDRFFAVRPEGSVSTLKIQRTERGDSAVYLCASSLTSSPLETQYFGPGTRLLVL.

The chain's CDR3 is CASSQELRGYTEAFF. CDR3 DNA sequence: TGTGCCAGCAGCCAAGAATTGAGGGGTTACACTGAAGCTTTCTTT. The chain links TRBV4-2 to TRBJ1-1; maybe TRBD1 (5 bases). The germline CDR1 and CDR2 sequences are LGHNA and YNFKEQ. V was cut by 0 bases and J by 3 bases, with 11 bases left in between. CDR3 size: 15 residues.